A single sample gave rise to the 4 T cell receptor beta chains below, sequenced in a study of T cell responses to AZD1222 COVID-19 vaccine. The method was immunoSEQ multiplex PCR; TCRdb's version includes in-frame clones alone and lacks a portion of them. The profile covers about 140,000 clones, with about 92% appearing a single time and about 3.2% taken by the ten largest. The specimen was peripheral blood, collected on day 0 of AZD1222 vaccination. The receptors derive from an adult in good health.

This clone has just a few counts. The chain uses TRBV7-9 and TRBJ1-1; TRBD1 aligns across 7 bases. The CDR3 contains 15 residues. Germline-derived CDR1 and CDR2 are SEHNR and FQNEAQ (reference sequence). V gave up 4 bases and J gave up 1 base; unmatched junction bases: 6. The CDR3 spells CASSSAWTGNTEAFF. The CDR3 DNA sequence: TGTGCCAGCAGCTCCGCCTGGACAGGGAACACTGAAGCTTTCTTT. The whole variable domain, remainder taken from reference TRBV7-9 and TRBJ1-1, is DTGVSQNPRHKITKRGQNVTFRCDPISEHNRLYWYRQTLGQGPEFLTYFQNEAQLEKSRLLSDRFSAERPKGSFSTLEIQRTEQGDSAMYLCASSSAWTGNTEAFFGQGTRLTVV.

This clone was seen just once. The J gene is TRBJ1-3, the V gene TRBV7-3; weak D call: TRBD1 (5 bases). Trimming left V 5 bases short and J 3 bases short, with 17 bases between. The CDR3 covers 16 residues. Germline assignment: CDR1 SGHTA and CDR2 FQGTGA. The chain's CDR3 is CASSPFGGDYGNTIYF. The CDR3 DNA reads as TGTGCCAGCAGCCCGTTCGGGGGGGATTATGGAAACACCATATATTTT.

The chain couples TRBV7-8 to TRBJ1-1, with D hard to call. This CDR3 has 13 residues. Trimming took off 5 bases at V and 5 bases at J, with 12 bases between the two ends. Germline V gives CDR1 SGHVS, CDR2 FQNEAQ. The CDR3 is CASSLDRGTEAFF. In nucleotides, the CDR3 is TGTGCCAGCAGCCTAGACCGAGGAACTGAAGCTTTCTTT.

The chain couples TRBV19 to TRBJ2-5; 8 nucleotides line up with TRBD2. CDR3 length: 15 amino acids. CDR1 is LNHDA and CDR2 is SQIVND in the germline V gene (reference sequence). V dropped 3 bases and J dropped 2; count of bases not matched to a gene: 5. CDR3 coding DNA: TGTGCCAGTAGTATGGGGACTAGTATACAAGAGACCCAGTACTTC. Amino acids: CASSMGTSIQETQYF.